These T cell receptor beta chains were read from a single sample in a study of blood T cell repertoires in COVID-19. Assay used: immunoSEQ multiplex PCR; TCRdb lists only in-frame clones, some missing. The sample includes about 310,000 clones, about 85% seen only once; the top ten take about 1.9%. The sample was PBMCs or T cells enriched from blood (not recorded which). The origin of the receptors is a woman younger than 45 who had been exposed to COVID-19. Each CDR3 is given with its conserved first and last residue. D genes are given only for firm matches. Clone size is not always given. Where it is, it says once, few, many or a class for expanded clones.

size: NA; V: TRBV9; J: TRBJ2-7; D: TRBD2; CDR3: CASSPIRDYSYEQYF; DNA: TGTGCCAGCAGCCCCATCCGGGACTATTCCTACGAGCAGTACTTC
size: NA; V: TRBV7-9; J: TRBJ1-1; D: NA; CDR3: CASSLVQGRPEAFF; DNA: TGTGCCAGCAGCTTAGTTCAGGGAAGGCCTGAAGCTTTCTTT
size: NA; V: TRBV6-6; J: TRBJ2-7; D: NA; CDR3: CASSPYLSPGHTSYEQYF; DNA: TGTGCCAGCAGTCCCTACCTTAGCCCGGGACACACCTCCTACGAGCAGTACTTC
size: NA; V: TRBV28; J: TRBJ1-2; D: TRBD1; CDR3: CASSWGTGGRGYTF; DNA: TGTGCCAGCAGTTGGGGGACAGGGGGCCGTGGCTACACCTTC
size: NA; V: TRBV5-1; J: TRBJ2-2; D: TRBD1; CDR3: CASSLAATGISGELFF; DNA: TGCGCCAGCAGCCTGGCCGCGACAGGGATTTCCGGGGAGCTGTTTTTT
size: NA; V: TRBV6-5; J: TRBJ2-7; D: NA; CDR3: CASSQDSYEQYF; DNA: TGTGCCAGCAGTCAGGATTCCTACGAGCAGTACTTC
size: NA; V: TRBV6-4; J: TRBJ2-7; D: TRBD2; CDR3: CAHAPGSGGAWTYEQYF; DNA: TGTGCCCATGCTCCAGGTAGCGGGGGAGCCTGGACCTACGAGCAGTACTTC
size: NA; V: TRBV9; J: TRBJ1-2; D: TRBD1; CDR3: CASSEGDRGYDYGYTF; DNA: TGTGCCAGCAGCGAAGGGGACAGGGGGTATGACTATGGCTACACCTTC
size: NA; V: TRBV14; J: TRBJ1-1; D: NA; CDR3: CASSQAYSNTEAFF; DNA: TGTGCCAGCAGCCAAGCGTACAGCAACACTGAAGCTTTCTTT
size: many; V: TRBV5-6; J: TRBJ1-6; D: NA; CDR3: CASGRRGQNSPLHF; DNA: TGTGCCAGCGGGAGGCGGGGGCAAAATTCACCCCTCCACTTT
size: NA; V: TRBV27; J: TRBJ2-7; D: TRBD1; CDR3: CASSLSGQISYEQYF; DNA: TGTGCCAGCAGTTTATCGGGACAGATCTCCTACGAGCAGTACTTC
size: NA; V: TRBV9; J: TRBJ2-2; D: TRBD2; CDR3: CASSVDSGRAQLGELFF; DNA: TGTGCCAGCAGCGTAGATAGCGGGAGGGCCCAACTAGGGGAGCTGTTTTTT
size: NA; V: TRBV6-1; J: TRBJ1-1; D: TRBD1; CDR3: CASSGQGVNTEAFF; DNA: TGTGCCAGCAGTGGCCAGGGGGTGAACACTGAAGCTTTCTTT
size: few; V: TRBV5-1; J: TRBJ1-1; D: NA; CDR3: CASSFGTFTEAFF; DNA: TGCGCCAGCAGCTTTGGGACTTTCACTGAAGCTTTCTTT
size: NA; V: TRBV27; J: TRBJ1-5; D: TRBD1; CDR3: CASSSDRGNQPQHF; DNA: TGTGCCAGCAGTTCCGACAGGGGCAATCAGCCCCAGCATTTT
size: once; V: TRBV4-1; J: TRBJ1-5; D: NA; CDR3: CASSQDLGQSFHSNQPQHF; DNA: TGCGCCAGCAGCCAAGATCTAGGACAGTCGTTTCATAGCAATCAGCCCCAGCATTTT
size: NA; V: TRBV5-6; J: TRBJ2-3; D: NA; CDR3: CASSLGVSTDTQYF; DNA: TGTGCCAGCAGCTTGGGCGTTAGCACAGATACGCAGTATTTT
size: NA; V: TRBV6-5; J: TRBJ2-7; D: NA; CDR3: CASSNSGKTERYF; DNA: TGTGCCAGCTCGAACTCGGGGAAGACGGAGAGGTACTTC
size: NA; V: TRBV28; J: TRBJ1-2; D: NA; CDR3: CASSLGLNYGYTF; DNA: TGTGCCAGCAGTTTAGGCCTTAACTATGGCTACACCTTC
size: NA; V: TRBV27; J: TRBJ2-2; D: TRBD2; CDR3: CASSLAAGVRNTGELFF; DNA: TGTGCCAGCAGTTTAGCAGCGGGGGTGAGGAACACCGGGGAGCTGTTTTTT
size: NA; V: TRBV3-1/TRBV3-2; J: TRBJ2-1; D: TRBD2; CDR3: CASSPHLPGLGYNEQFF; DNA: TGTGCCAGCAGCCCACACCTACCGGGACTAGGCTACAATGAGCAGTTCTTC
size: NA; V: TRBV6-5; J: TRBJ1-2; D: NA; CDR3: CATKRDKDRSYGYTF; DNA: TGTGCCACCAAAAGGGACAAGGACAGAAGCTATGGCTACACCTTC
size: few; V: TRBV7-9; J: TRBJ2-5; D: TRBD2; CDR3: CASSLPSSGGIQETQYF; DNA: TGTGCCAGCAGCTTACCCTCTAGCGGGGGGATACAAGAGACCCAGTACTTC
size: NA; V: TRBV9; J: TRBJ2-7; D: TRBD1; CDR3: CASSVDPGQGADEQYF; DNA: TGTGCCAGCAGCGTAGACCCGGGACAGGGGGCGGACGAGCAGTACTTC